This T cell receptor (beta chain) was sequenced for a study of shared T cell receptors in the human thymus. Method: immunoSEQ multiplex PCR; TCRdb's copy keeps in-frame clones and lacks some. The data show 630,000 or so clones, approximately 89% seen once. The J segment lost 3 bases and the V segment lost 5 bases, leaving 12 bases of the junction unmatched. Germline CDR1 MDHEN, CDR2 SYDVKM. The length of the CDR3 is 16 residues. These data also featured in a second study, about human thymus T cells. From that paper: Corrective surgery for congenital heart defects was being performed on the healthy Finnish infants who were the donors. Thymus was obtained from resections taken during corrective heart surgery. Related research examined unrelated individuals and reported that their thymic repertoires overlapped highly.

The clonotype comes from a boy in the first two years of life with a congenital heart defect. The chain uses TRBV28 and TRBJ2-7, with 8 nucleotides matching TRBD1. The sequenced sample consisted of thymocytes. Here the CDR3 DNA reads TGTGCCAGCAGTACAGACAGGGGACGATCGTACTACGAGCAGTACTTC. This translates into CASSTDRGRSYYEQYF.